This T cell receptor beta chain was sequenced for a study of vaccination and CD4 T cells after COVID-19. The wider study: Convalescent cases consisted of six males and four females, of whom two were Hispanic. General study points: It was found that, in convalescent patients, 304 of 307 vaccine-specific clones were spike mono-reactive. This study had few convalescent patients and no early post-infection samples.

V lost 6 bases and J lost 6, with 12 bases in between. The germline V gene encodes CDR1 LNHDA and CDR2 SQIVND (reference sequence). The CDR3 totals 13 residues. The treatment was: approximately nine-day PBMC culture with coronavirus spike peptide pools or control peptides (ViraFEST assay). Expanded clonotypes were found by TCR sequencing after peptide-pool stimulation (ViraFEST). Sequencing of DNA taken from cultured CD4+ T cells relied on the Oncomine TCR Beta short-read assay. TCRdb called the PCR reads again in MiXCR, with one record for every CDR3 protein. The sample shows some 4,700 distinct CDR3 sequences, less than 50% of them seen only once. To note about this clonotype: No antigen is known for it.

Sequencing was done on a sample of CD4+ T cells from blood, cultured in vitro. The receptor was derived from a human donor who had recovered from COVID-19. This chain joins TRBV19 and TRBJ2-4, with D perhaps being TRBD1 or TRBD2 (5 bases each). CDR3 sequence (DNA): TGTGCCAGTAGAGAGGGGATTAGAAACATTCAGTACTTC. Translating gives CASREGIRNIQYF.